These 16 T cell receptor delta chains were sequenced from one sample in a study of γδ T cells in repeated Plasmodium falciparum infection. Bulk repertoires came from Vgamma9/Vdelta2+ or Vdelta2-negative gammadelta T cells flow-sorted from PBMC. TCRdb re-processed the multiplex PCR reads via CATT. The sample holds 45,000 to 70,000 delta-chain clones; 1.7% are singletons and the top ten take 15%. Source material: gamma-delta T cells from blood. These receptors were obtained from a pool of human donors (malaria-infected and uninfected, not separated).

This clone was recorded a few times. The mismatch at residue 11 between this DNA's translation and the TCRdb protein of a much larger clone likely reflects a read error; the protein shown is translated from the DNA. CDR3 in amino acids: CALGEIRQGYADKLIF. CDR3 DNA sequence: TGTGCTCTTGGGGAAATCCGTCAGGGGTACGCCGATAAACTCATCTTT. This chain joins TRDV1 and TRDJ1; D gene unclear. The germline V gene encodes CDR1 TSWWSYY and CDR2 QGS. V dropped 2 bases and J dropped 3 bases, with 16 bases sitting between them. The CDR3 loop spans 16 amino acids.

As concerns this clone: A read error likely explains this, since a far larger clone differs by one base. At the DNA level, this CDR3 is encoded by other sequences in the same sample as well. This chain joins TRDV1 and TRDJ1; 10 bases map to TRDD3. Germline values: CDR1 TSWWSYY, CDR2 QGS. The V segment lost 0 bases and the J segment 0 bases; nucleotides outside the gene matches: 37. This CDR3 has 28 residues. The CDR3 nucleotides read TGTGCTCTTGGGGAACTTGCCCGAAAAGGGCTTGGGGGATACCCCCTCGATTCCGGCACCCTTTACACCGATAAACTCATCTTT. Its protein is CALGELARKGLGGYPLDSGTLYTDKLIF.

The table lists this clone with a few counts. TCRdb's protein, taken from a much larger clone, differs from this DNA's translation at residue 20, likely owing to a read error; the protein displayed comes from the DNA. This chain links TRDV1 with TRDJ1, with 11 bases matching TRDD3. The J gene was missing in TCRdb and was found by matching the end of the DNA to germline. This CDR3 region has 29 residues. Germline V gene lookup returns CDR1 TSWWSYY and CDR2 QGS. V lost 2 bases and J lost 3; bases outside the gene matches: 44. For the CDR3, the DNA is TGTGCTCTTGGGGAATTCATACAGTCCGAGCCTGGGGGATACTTCAAGGTCGAACCATCCCCTAATGTGGCCGATAAACTCATCTTT. Protein product: CALGEFIQSEPGGYFKVEPSPNVADKLIF.

Only a few counts were recorded for this clone. TCRdb assigns this DNA the protein of a much larger clone, which departs from its translation at residue 12; this likely reflects a read error, and the protein shown comes from translating the DNA. This chain joins TRDV1 and TRDJ1; 8 nucleotides agree with TRDD3. Germline values: CDR1 TSWWSYY, CDR2 QGS. CDR3 length: 19 residues. V gave up 0 bases and J gave up 4 bases; unmatched junction bases: 16. The CDR3 DNA follows: TGTGCTCTTGGGGAACTTCCTCACAACTGGGGGGTATGCAACGATAAACTCATCTTT. Its protein is CALGELPHNWGVCNDKLIF.

This clone was observed a few times. TCRdb shows a much larger clone's protein in place of this DNA's translation, and the two differ at residue 20, likely through a read error; the protein shown is translated from the DNA. The chain has TRDV1 and TRDJ1; D might be TRDD3 (6 bases). Germline values: CDR1 TSWWSYY, CDR2 QGS. The CDR3 length is 23 residues. The CDR3, as DNA: TGTGCTCTTGGGGAACTTGAAGGACCAGGGGATCCGACCCTAAACAGGTACACCGATAGACTCATCTTT. Amino acids: CALGELEGPGDPTLNRYTDRLIF.

This clone was seen a handful of times. A far larger clone differs by one base, so this is likely a read error. The sample contains more than one DNA sequence encoding this CDR3. The genes are TRDV1 and TRDJ1; 7 bases fit TRDD3. CDR1 is TSWWSYY and CDR2 is QGS in the germline V gene. The CDR3 consists of 12 residues. The CDR3 sequence is CALPGYADKLIF. The CDR3 DNA reads TGTGCTCTTCCCGGATACGCCGATAAACTCATCTTC.

This clone has ten or more counts. A read error may explain this, as a much larger clone is one base away. Other DNA sequences in this specimen translate into the identical CDR3. The V and J genes are TRDV3 and TRDJ1, with 9 nucleotides matching TRDD3. Germline V CDR1 and CDR2: TVYSNPD, GDNSRS (reference sequence). V lost 4 bases, J lost 0 bases, and 27 bases stayed unmatched. The CDR3 length is 21 residues. CDR3 coding DNA: TGTGCCTCACGGCGCAGGCGGCCTCCAGGGGGATACTTAACGTACACCGATAAACTCATCTTT. Amino acid sequence: CASRRRRPPGGYLTYTDKLIF.

As regards this clone: TCRdb records a much larger clone's protein for this DNA, with a difference at residue 19 that likely arises from a read error; the protein given is the translation of the DNA. The chain is built from TRDV1 and TRDJ1; maybe TRDD3 (5 bases). TCRdb carries no J gene annotation; the J gene was assigned here by matching the DNA with germline. Germline lookup yields CDR1 TSWWSYY and CDR2 QGS. This CDR3 has 22 residues. The CDR3 reads CALGQSLLLRSHLYWKTDELIF. The CDR3 DNA is TGTGCTCTTGGGCAAAGCTTACTACTCAGGAGCCACCTATACTGGAAAACCGATGAACTCATCTTT.

This clone appeared many times. This DNA's translation and the protein TCRdb lists, from a much larger clone, do not match at residue 10, likely due to a read error; the protein shown is translated from the DNA. This chain connects TRDV3 to TRDJ1, with TRDD3 as a possible D gene (6 bases). This CDR3 has 18 residues. V lost 4 bases, J lost 0 bases, and 27 bases lay in between. CDR1 TVYSNPD and CDR2 GDNSRS come from the germline V gene (reference sequence). The CDR3 bases are TGTGCCTCTGCCCTCCAACCTTGGGGGGTCCAGTACACCGATAAACTCATCTTT. Amino acids: CASALQPWGVQYTDKLIF. The full variable domain, its missing parts supplied by reference TRDV3 and TRDJ1, is CDKVTQSSPDQTVASGSEVVLLCTYDTVYSNPDLFWYRIRPDYSFQFVFYGDNSRSEGADFTQGRFSVKHILTQKAFHLVISPVRTEDSATYYCASALQPWGVQYTDKLIFGKGTRVTVEP.

This clone was observed a handful of times. This DNA translates differently at residue 26 from the TCRdb protein, which is that of a much larger clone; a read error is likely, and the protein shown is the DNA's own translation. The gene calls are TRDV1 and TRDJ1, with 11 bases aligning to TRDD3. No J gene was available from TCRdb, and it was assigned here by a germline match of the DNA. The CDR3 is 29 amino acids. Germline CDR1 and CDR2: TSWWSYY and QGS. The CDR3 DNA sequence: TGTGCTCTTGGGGAATTCATACAGTCCGAGCCTGGGGGATACTTCAAGGTCGAACCATTCCCTAATGTGGCCGATGAACTCATCTTT. It encodes CALGEFIQSEPGGYFKVEPFPNVADELIF.

Note on this clone: The protein TCRdb lists belongs to a much larger clone and differs from this DNA's translation at residue 10, which points to a read error; the protein shown is made from the DNA. The chain recombines TRDV1 with TRDJ1, with unresolved D. Because TCRdb records no J gene, it was assigned here through a match of the DNA to germline. The germline CDR1 and CDR2 sequences are TSWWSYY and QGS. The CDR3 loop spans 19 amino acids. V shed 1 base and J shed 0 bases, with 21 bases lying between them. The CDR3 is CALGEPSDRPYPYTDKLIF. The CDR3 bases are TGTGCTCTTGGGGAACCCTCGGACAGGCCTTACCCCTACACCGATAAACTCATCTTT.

This clone was detected many times. A read error likely explains this, since a far larger clone differs by one base. Different DNA sequences within this sample yield the same CDR3. The J gene is TRDJ1, the V gene TRDV1, with 10 bases fitting TRDD3. CDR3 length equals 26 residues. V was pared by 3 bases and J by 0 bases, with 34 bases of the junction left unmatched. The V gene's germline CDR1 is TSWWSYY and CDR2 QGS. The CDR3, as DNA: TGTGCTCTTGGGGAGCTAGGAGTCAAAGGCTTTTCGACTGGGGGATTCTCACACCTGTACACCGATAAACTCATCTTT. Its protein product is CALGELGVKGFSTGGFSHLYTDKLIF.

This clone was observed many times. TCRdb lists the protein of a much larger clone for this DNA, which differs at residue 8, so this is likely a read error; the protein given here is translated from the DNA itself. The gene calls are TRDV1 and TRDJ1; 7 positions match TRDD3. Per germline, CDR1 TSWWSYY and CDR2 QGS. V shed 4 bases, J shed 2 bases, and the junction held 22 bases outside the gene matches. This CDR3 region has 20 residues. For the CDR3, the DNA is TGTGCTCTTGGGGGGTCCTTTTCCCTACTCATGGGGATAGTAACCGATAAACTCATCTTT. Amino acids: CALGGSFSLLMGIVTDKLIF.

This clone was counted many times. A single base separates this from a much larger clone, so it may be a read error. CDR3 bases: TGTGCTCTTGGGGTCCCCTCAAGCGGGCCCATCATGTACTGGGGGATACGCGCAGTTGGGCTTCATTACGATAAACTCATCTTT. As protein: CALGVPSSGPIMYWGIRAVGLHYDKLIF. The chain links TRDV1 to TRDJ1; TRDD3 agrees at 13 bases. Germline matching of the DNA provided the J gene here, since TCRdb leaves it blank. The CDR3 loop spans 28 amino acids. The germline CDR1 and CDR2 sequences are TSWWSYY and QGS. Trimming removed 4 bases from V and 4 bases from J; junction bases left unmatched: 42.

At least ten counts were recorded for this clone. A clone one base away is much larger, so this may be a read error. Other nucleotide sequences in the sample specify the same CDR3. The chain is built from TRDV1 and TRDJ1; TRDD3 matches 12 bases. TCRdb does not report a J gene; here it was assigned by matching the DNA to germline references. Germline assignment: CDR1 TSWWSYY and CDR2 QGS. With 4 bases clipped from V and 8 bases from J, the junction kept 23 bases outside the gene matches. This CDR3 comprises 20 residues. Written as DNA, the CDR3 is TGTGCTCTTGGGGGGGAGTTCGGACGATGGGTACTGGGGGATACAACGAAACTCATCTTT. It is translated as CALGGEFGRWVLGDTTKLIF.

This clone appeared a few times. The protein in TCRdb stems from a much larger clone and differs at residue 20 from this DNA's translation, likely a read error; here the protein is translated from the DNA. The genes are TRDV1 and TRDJ1, with D tentatively TRDD2 (7 bases). The length of the CDR3 is 23 residues. The germline V gene encodes CDR1 TSWWSYY and CDR2 QGS. The CDR3 sequence is CALGEPFPTTGLWGWGHTDRLIF. The CDR3 DNA is TGTGCTCTTGGGGAACCGTTTCCTACTACCGGCCTCTGGGGCTGGGGACACACCGATAGACTCATCTTT.